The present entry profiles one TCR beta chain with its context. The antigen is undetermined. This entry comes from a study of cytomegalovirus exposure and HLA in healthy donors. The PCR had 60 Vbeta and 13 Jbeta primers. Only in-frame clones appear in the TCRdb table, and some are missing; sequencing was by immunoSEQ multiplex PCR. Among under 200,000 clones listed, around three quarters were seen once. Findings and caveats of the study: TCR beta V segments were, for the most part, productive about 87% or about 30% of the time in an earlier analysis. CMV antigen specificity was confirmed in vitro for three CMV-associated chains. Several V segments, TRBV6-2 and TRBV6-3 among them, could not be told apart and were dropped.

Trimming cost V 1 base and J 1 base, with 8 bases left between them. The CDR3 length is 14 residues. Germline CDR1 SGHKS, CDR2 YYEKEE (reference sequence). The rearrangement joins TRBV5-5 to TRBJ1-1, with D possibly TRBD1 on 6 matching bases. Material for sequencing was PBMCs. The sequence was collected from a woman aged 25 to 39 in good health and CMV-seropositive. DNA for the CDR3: TGTGCCAGCAGCTTGACAGGGACGAACACTGAAGCTTTCTTT. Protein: CASSLTGTNTEAFF. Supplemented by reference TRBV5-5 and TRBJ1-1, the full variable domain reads DAGVTQSPTHLIKTRGQQVTLRCSPISGHKSVSWYQQVLGQGPQFIFQYYEKEERGRGNFPDRFSARQFPNYSSELNVNALLLGDSALYLCASSLTGTNTEAFFGQGTRLTVV.